Listed here is a single TCR beta chain. The data stem from a study of blood T cell repertoires in COVID-19. Clones were read by immunoSEQ multiplex PCR, and TCRdb kept only the in-frame ones, dropping some. Of 70,000 to 90,000 clones listed, roughly 89% are singletons. Those who participated ranged in age from roughly 18 to 89 years and resided in 20 to 25 US areas. Membership in each cohort depended on participant-reported clinical history. After removal of 0 bases from V and 7 bases from J, the junction contained 1 base not matched to a gene. Germline V gene sequence: CDR1 MNHEY, CDR2 SMNVEV (reference sequence). The CDR3 is 14 residues long.

The receptor's source is a woman in her forties or fifties with acute COVID-19. The sequencing sample was made of PBMCs or T cells enriched from blood (not recorded which). This chain uses TRBV27 with TRBJ2-2, with 8 nucleotides matching TRBD2. The chain's CDR3 is CASSLSGTSGELFF. CDR3 bases: TGTGCCAGCAGTTTATCCGGGACTAGCGGGGAGCTGTTTTTT.